The next 6 T cell receptor beta chains were all read from a single sample in a study of cytomegalovirus exposure and HLA in healthy donors (TCRdb year 2017). Library preparation was by the immunoSEQ multiplex PCR assay. For the multiplex PCR, a mixture combining 60 forward primers for TCR Vbeta segments and 13 reverse primers for TCR Jbeta segments was used. Held by TCRdb, this immuneACCESS table contains in-frame sequences only and omits some clones. Under half of the omission traces to an unresolved V gene where checked; the cause of the rest is unknown. This sample is represented by 170,000 or so clones; around 84% of them were singletons. The top ten hold 1.9% of the sample. The specimen sequenced was PBMCs. The receptors shown here come from a man between 18 and 29 years old in good health and CMV-seronegative.

The chain links TRBV5-1 to TRBJ1-1; the match to TRBD1 covers 9 bases. CDR3 size: 11 residues. Trimming removed 4 bases from V and 11 bases from J; junction bases left unmatched: 3. CDR1 is SGHRS and CDR2 is YFSETQ in the germline V gene. This CDR3 is CASSPGTGAFF. CDR3 bases: TGCGCCAGCAGCCCAGGGACAGGGGCTTTCTTT.

V is TRBV28 and J is TRBJ1-2, with a tentative D call TRBD1 (5 bases). The CDR3 extends over 14 amino acids. V was trimmed by 6 bases and J by 4 bases, leaving 15 bases between them. Germline V gene data show CDR1 as MDHEN and CDR2 as SYDVKM. The CDR3 reads CASRPQGESYGYTF. DNA of the CDR3: TGTGCCAGCAGACCCCAGGGTGAGAGCTATGGCTACACCTTC.

This clone was detected only a few times. The V and J genes are TRBV9 and TRBJ1-2, with D perhaps TRBD1 (5 bases). V lost 4 bases and J 7 bases, leaving 14 bases between the germline ends. The CDR3 has 13 residues. From germline, CDR1 is SGDLS and CDR2 YYNGEE. In nucleotides, the CDR3 is TGTGCCAGCAGCTTCCGGGGGGTAGGTGGCTACACCTTC. Amino acid sequence: CASSFRGVGGYTF. The full variable domain, its missing parts supplied by reference TRBV9 and TRBJ1-2, is DSGVTQTPKHLITATGQRVTLRCSPRSGDLSVYWYQQSLDQGLQFLIQYYNGEERAKGNILERFSAQQFPDLHSELNLSSLELGDSALYFCASSFRGVGGYTFGSGTRLTVV.

The rearrangement links TRBV2 to TRBJ1-1, with D perhaps matching TRBD1 (6 bases). Per the germline V gene, CDR1 is SNHLY and CDR2 is FYNNEI. Between the trimmed V and J ends, which lost 3 bases and 5 bases, there was a span of 19 bases. The CDR3 consists of 16 residues. CDR3 sequence reads: CASSEVSGAFRTEAFF. The CDR3 nucleotides read TGTGCCAGCAGTGAGGTTTCAGGGGCGTTTAGGACTGAAGCTTTCTTT.

This clone was detected once. The CDR3 DNA follows: TGTGCCAGCAGTGCGGGACTAGCGGGAGGGCTCCACGAGCAGTACTTC. This encodes CASSAGLAGGLHEQYF. This chain connects TRBV27 to TRBJ2-7; 16 bases line up with TRBD2. CDR1 and CDR2 from the germline V gene are MNHEY and SMNVEV (reference sequence). The V gene end was trimmed by 5 bases and the J gene end by 5 bases; junction bases not matched to a gene: 6. The CDR3 contains 16 residues.

This rearrangement joins TRBV10-3 to TRBJ2-2, with TRBD2 as a possible D gene (7 bases). Between the trimmed V and J ends, which lost 6 bases and 5 bases, there was a span of 13 bases. Germline V gene data show CDR1 as ENHRY and CDR2 as SYGVKD. This CDR3 contains 14 residues. The CDR3 nucleotides read TGTGCCATCAGCGGGGGGCCATTGACCGGGGAGCTGTTTTTT. This translates into CAISGGPLTGELFF.